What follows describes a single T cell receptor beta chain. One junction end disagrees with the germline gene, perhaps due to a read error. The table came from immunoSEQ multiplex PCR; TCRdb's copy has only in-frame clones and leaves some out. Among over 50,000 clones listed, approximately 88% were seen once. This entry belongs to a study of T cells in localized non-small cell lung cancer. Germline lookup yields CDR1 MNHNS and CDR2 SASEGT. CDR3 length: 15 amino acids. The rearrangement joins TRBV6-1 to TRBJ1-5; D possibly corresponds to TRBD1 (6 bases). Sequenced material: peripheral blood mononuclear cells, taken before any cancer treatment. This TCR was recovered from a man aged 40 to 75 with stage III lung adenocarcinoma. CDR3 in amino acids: CTSSEGGGGNQPQHF. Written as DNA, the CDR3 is TGTACCAGCAGTGAAGGGGGAGGAGGGAATCAGCCCCAGCATTTT.